These 23 T cell receptor beta chains were sequenced from one sample in a study of blood T cell repertoires in COVID-19. The repertoire was sequenced with immunoSEQ multiplex PCR; TCRdb's copy has only in-frame clones and lacks some. The repertoire includes around 170,000 clones, about 80% of them detected once, and approximately 12% sits in the top ten. Source material: PBMCs or T cells enriched from blood (not recorded which). The receptors shown here come from a man in his fifties who had recovered from COVID-19.

The chain couples TRBV6-5 to TRBJ1-2; D remains unclear. V lost 7 bases to trimming and J lost 6 bases, with 12 bases between them. The CDR3 has 12 amino acids. Per the germline V gene, CDR1 is MNHEY and CDR2 is SVGAGI. The CDR3 here is CASNTAGDGYTF. Here the CDR3 DNA reads TGTGCCAGCAACACGGCGGGCGATGGCTACACCTTC.

The V gene is TRBV5-4, the J gene TRBJ2-2; tentative D call: TRBD2 (5 bases). V lost 0 bases to trimming and J lost 6 bases, with 9 bases between them. Germline assignment: CDR1 SGHNT and CDR2 YYREEE (reference sequence). This CDR3 is built from 14 residues. The CDR3 loop is CASSLEPSPGELFF. In DNA form, the CDR3 reads TGTGCCAGCAGCTTGGAGCCTAGCCCCGGGGAGCTGTTTTTT.

The chain couples TRBV7-8 to TRBJ1-2; unclear D gene. Between the trimmed V and J ends, which lost 5 bases and 4 bases, there was a span of 14 bases. This CDR3 has 14 amino acids. Germline assignment: CDR1 SGHVS and CDR2 FQNEAQ. Here the CDR3 DNA reads TGTGCCAGCAGCCCTGGGCCGAATTTCTATGGCTACACCTTC. It yields the protein CASSPGPNFYGYTF.

The V and J genes are TRBV18 and TRBJ1-1, with 7 bases identical to TRBD1. This CDR3 spans 16 amino acids. The J segment lost 1 base and the V segment lost 0 bases, leaving 5 bases of the junction unmatched. The germline V gene has CDR1 KGHSH and CDR2 LQKENI. For the CDR3, the DNA is TGTGCCAGCTCACCACCGGCCAGACAGGGGAACACTGAAGCTTTCTTT. Amino acids: CASSPPARQGNTEAFF.

CDR3 nucleotides: TGCGCCAGCAGCCAAGGGGGGACAGACCACTTATATGGCTACACCTTC. Its protein is CASSQGGTDHLYGYTF. V and J are TRBV4-1 and TRBJ1-2; 7 bases fit TRBD1. CDR1 and CDR2 (germline): MGHRA, YSYEKL. The ends lost 1 base at V and 5 bases at J; junction bases unmatched: 10. The CDR3 loop spans 16 amino acids.

V usage is TRBV3-1 (or the pseudogene TRBV3-2) and J usage is TRBJ1-2; tentatively, D is TRBD1 (5 bases). CDR1 is LGHDT and CDR2 is YNNKEL in the germline V gene (reference sequence). This CDR3 region has 14 residues. With 3 bases removed from V and 4 bases from J, the gap between germline ends came to 12 bases. The DNA for the CDR3 is TGTGCCAGCAGCCATAATGGACACGGCTATGGCTACACCTTC. This codes for CASSHNGHGYGYTF.

This clone was counted only a few times. The gene calls are TRBV30 and TRBJ1-2; D gene uncertain. The CDR3 is made up of 11 amino acids. V gave up 2 bases and J gave up 8 bases, with 9 bases separating them. Germline CDR1 is GTSNPN and CDR2 is SVGIG (reference sequence). The CDR3 sequence is CAWSTSGGYTF. CDR3 DNA: TGTGCCTGGAGTACTAGTGGAGGCTACACCTTC.

This clone occurred a few times. The rearrangement links TRBV7-2 to TRBJ1-1; 7 bases match TRBD1. Per the germline V gene, CDR1 is SGHTA and CDR2 is FQGNSA. Germline trimming cut 7 bases from V and 1 base from J; bases unmatched to any gene: 12. The CDR3 consists of 16 residues. The CDR3 DNA reads as TGTGCCAGCATCACTAGATCGGACAGGTCGAACACTGAAGCTTTCTTT. Translation: CASITRSDRSNTEAFF.

This chain connects TRBV7-2 to TRBJ1-2; 10 nucleotides align to TRBD1. V dropped 5 bases and J dropped 8; count of bases not matched to a gene: 8. Germline V lookup: CDR1 SGHTA, CDR2 FQGNSA. This CDR3 contains 14 residues. CDR3 nucleotides: TGTGCCAGCAGCCCGGGGGACAGGGGTGGGGGCTACACCTTC. It codes for CASSPGDRGGGYTF.

The CDR3 sequence: CASSQVSQGNYGYTF. CDR3 nucleotides: TGTGCCAGCAGCCAAGTTAGCCAGGGCAACTATGGCTACACCTTC. The chain recombines TRBV3-1 (or the pseudogene TRBV3-2) with TRBJ1-2; D possibly corresponds to TRBD1 (5 bases). Germline V gene data show CDR1 as LGHDT and CDR2 as YNNKEL (reference sequence). CDR3 size: 15 residues. Trimming removed 1 base at V and 2 bases at J, with 11 bases between.

This clone was observed a single time. V is TRBV7-2 and J is TRBJ2-2, with 12 bases fitting TRBD2. The CDR3 sequence is 18 residues long. V shed 3 bases and J 8 bases; nucleotides not matched to a gene: 13. The V gene's germline CDR1 is SGHTA and CDR2 FQGNSA. This chain's CDR3 is CASSFPTSGGLVLGELFF. CDR3 DNA: TGTGCCAGCAGCTTCCCCACTAGCGGGGGGTTAGTATTGGGGGAGCTGTTTTTT.

The chain recombines TRBV5-1 with TRBJ2-1, with no clear D. Trimming pared 5 bases from V and 10 bases from J, leaving 16 bases between. Germline CDR1 and CDR2: SGHRS and YFSETQ. The CDR3 is 13 amino acids. The CDR3 sequence: CASRETFGGEQFF. CDR3 coding DNA: TGCGCCAGCAGGGAGACCTTCGGCGGCGAGCAGTTCTTC. The variable domain in full, with the rest retrieved from reference TRBV5-1 and TRBJ2-1, is KAGVTQTPRYLIKTRGQQVTLSCSPISGHRSVSWYQQTPGQGLQFLFEYFSETQRNKGNFPGRFSGRQFSNSRSEMNVSTLELGDSALYLCASRETFGGEQFFGPGTRLTVL.

The V gene is TRBV7-2, the J gene TRBJ2-5, with 9 bases lining up with TRBD2. J gave up 4 bases and V 2 bases, and 8 bases lay outside the gene matches. The length of the CDR3 is 16 residues. Per germline, CDR1 SGHTA and CDR2 FQGNSA. CDR3 loop: CASSLRRGGARETQYF. CDR3 nucleotide sequence: TGTGCCAGCAGCTTAAGGCGCGGGGGGGCGAGAGAGACCCAGTACTTC.

The rearrangement links TRBV5-8 to TRBJ2-4; unclear D gene. The ends were cut back, 6 bases at V and 0 bases at J, with 13 bases in the middle. The germline gives CDR1 SGHTS, CDR2 YDEGEE. The length of the CDR3 is 15 residues. The CDR3 region is CASTLESRAKNIQYF. CDR3 nucleotide sequence: TGTGCCAGCACCCTTGAGAGCCGAGCCAAAAACATTCAGTACTTC.

The chain uses TRBV27 and TRBJ2-3, with TRBD2 identical over 14 bases. The CDR3 runs 17 residues. Germline V CDR1 and CDR2: MNHEY, SMNVEV (reference sequence). J was trimmed by 4 bases and V by 4 bases; bases with no gene match: 7. CDR3 region: CASSSPGLAGAPDTQYF. In DNA, the CDR3 is TGTGCCAGCAGTTCACCGGGACTAGCGGGGGCCCCAGATACGCAGTATTTT.

This sequence joins TRBV3-1 (or the pseudogene TRBV3-2) and TRBJ1-5; 8 bases are a match to TRBD1. V gave up 1 base and J gave up 4 bases; unmatched junction bases: 3. Germline lookup yields CDR1 LGHDT and CDR2 YNNKEL (reference sequence). The CDR3 contains 15 residues. CDR3 loop: CASSQGTGRNQPQHF. CDR3 DNA: TGTGCCAGCAGCCAAGGGACAGGGAGGAATCAGCCCCAGCATTTT.

The CDR3 region has the DNA TGTGCCAGCAGTTTCGGGGGGGTCACAGATACGCAGTATTTT. Its protein is CASSFGGVTDTQYF. J is TRBJ2-3 and V is TRBV28; TRBD2 agrees at 8 bases. CDR3 length: 14 amino acids. Germline lookup yields CDR1 MDHEN and CDR2 SYDVKM. The V segment lost 3 bases and the J segment 2 bases; nucleotides outside the gene matches: 1.

This chain joins TRBV7-3 and TRBJ2-5, with TRBD2 as a possible D gene (6 bases). The germline CDR1 and CDR2 sequences are SGHTA and FQGTGA. The germline V and J ends were trimmed by 4 bases and 5 bases, with 11 bases remaining between them. The CDR3 loop spans 13 amino acids. CDR3 coding DNA: TGTGCCAGCAGCTCCCAGCGGGCGGAGACCCAGTACTTC. Protein sequence: CASSSQRAETQYF.

V usage is TRBV4-3 and J usage is TRBJ1-3; 7 nucleotides align to TRBD1. V was clipped by 0 bases and J by 2 bases; unmatched bases: 7. The CDR3 is 17 residues long. Looked up from germline, CDR1 is LGHNA and CDR2 is YSLEER. Here the CDR3 DNA reads TGCGCCAGCAGCCAAGATCTCAGGGGGTCAACTGGAAACACCATATATTTT. The encoded protein is CASSQDLRGSTGNTIYF.

J is TRBJ1-5 and V is TRBV18, with a tentative D call TRBD1 (6 bases). V lost 6 bases and J 0 bases, leaving 12 bases between the germline ends. This CDR3 spans 15 amino acids. CDR1 and CDR2 (germline): KGHSH, LQKENI. CDR3 protein: CASSPTGYSNQPQHF. The CDR3 DNA sequence: TGTGCCAGCTCTCCGACAGGCTATAGCAATCAGCCCCAGCATTTT.

This chain links TRBV19 with TRBJ1-1; tentative D call: TRBD1 (6 bases). The CDR3 has 14 amino acids. V gave up 4 bases and J gave up 11 bases, with 20 bases separating them. The germline V gene has CDR1 LNHDA and CDR2 SQIVND (reference sequence). This CDR3 reads CASSTKQGSGTAFF. The CDR3 nucleotides are TGTGCCAGTAGTACGAAACAGGGCTCGGGGACGGCTTTCTTT. Together with reference TRBV19 and TRBJ1-1, the CDR3 gives the full variable domain: DGGITQSPKYLFRKEGQNVTLSCEQNLNHDAMYWYRQDPGQGLRLIYYSQIVNDFQKGDIAEGYSVSREKKESFPLTVTSAQKNPTAFYLCASSTKQGSGTAFFGQGTRLTVV.

This clone was detected only a few times. The chain couples TRBV11-2 to TRBJ2-1, with 10 bases fitting TRBD2. The CDR3 is 15 amino acids. Germline V gene lookup returns CDR1 SGHAT and CDR2 FQNNGV. V shed 1 base, J shed 5 bases, and the junction held 2 bases outside the gene matches. The CDR3 here is CASSLAAGGNNEQFF. The DNA for the CDR3 is TGTGCCAGCAGCTTAGCAGCGGGGGGGAACAATGAGCAGTTCTTC.

The genes are TRBV2 and TRBJ2-5, with D perhaps matching TRBD1 (5 bases). The germline V gene encodes CDR1 SNHLY and CDR2 FYNNEI. V lost 8 bases to trimming and J lost 5 bases, with 9 bases between them. The CDR3 covers 11 residues. The CDR3 sequence is CASSKGETQYF. The CDR3, as DNA: TGTGCCAGCTCGAAGGGGGAGACCCAGTACTTC.